This TCR beta chain was captured by sequencing in a study of tumor-infiltrating lymphocytes in localized non-small cell lung cancer. Study-wide points: IM1 and IM2 tumors showed no difference in T-cell fraction. Not all patients were TCR sequenced, owing to tissue quantity. Tumors had more T cell infiltration than uninvolved lung, per TCRbeta sequencing and CD3 counts.

Sequencing used immunoSEQ multiplex PCR; TCRdb keeps in-frame clones, though not all of them. The sample lists some 5,000 clones, about 70% seen once, with 60% to 75% in the top ten. This clone appeared once. The antigen remains unidentified. This CDR3 comprises 13 residues. V was cut by 5 bases and J by 9 bases, with 11 bases left in between. Germline values: CDR1 MNHGY, CDR2 SVAAGI. This chain links TRBV6-9 with TRBJ1-6; D uncertain. This receptor was taken from a human donor with non-small cell lung cancer. The sequencing input was lung tumor tissue. This CDR3 reads CASSPRDRSPLHF. In nucleotides, the CDR3 is TGTGCCAGCAGTCCACGAGATCGTTCACCCCTCCACTTT.